Listed here are 19 T cell receptor beta chains from one sample, sequenced in a study of Ad26.COV2.S vaccination and SARS-CoV-2 variants. Using immunoSEQ multiplex PCR, the repertoire was profiled, and TCRdb retains in-frame clones only, with some absent. Among under 550,000 clones listed, around 89% were seen once. The treatment denotes: about 20 received Ad26.COV2.S at low or high dose, single or two shots; about five received placebo; per-sample allocation not given. The samples were gathered on day 63 after the first injection of vaccine or placebo. The source material was peripheral blood, sampled in a trial of Ad26.COV2.S vaccine versus placebo. Source of these receptors: a person aged 18 to 65 who received the Ad26.COV2.S COVID-19 vaccine or a placebo.

This clone was recorded a few times. The chain recombines TRBV9 with TRBJ1-6; the D is unclear. Trimming took 0 bases from V and 0 from J, leaving 7 bases between them. CDR1 and CDR2 from the germline V gene are SGDLS and YYNGEE. The CDR3 is 16 residues long. The CDR3 region is CASSVDASSYNSPLHF. As DNA, the CDR3 is TGTGCCAGCAGCGTAGACGCGAGCTCCTATAATTCACCCCTCCACTTT.

The chain couples TRBV5-6 to TRBJ2-7; 9 bases are shared with TRBD1. V was clipped by 4 bases and J by 4 bases; unmatched bases: 9. The CDR3 runs to 15 residues. Per germline, CDR1 SGHDT and CDR2 YYEEEE. Here the CDR3 DNA reads TGTGCCAGCAGCCGTTACAGGGGGCTGGGATACGAGCAGTACTTC. Translating gives CASSRYRGLGYEQYF.

V and J are TRBV7-2 and TRBJ2-1; D might be TRBD2 (8 bases). This CDR3 is built from 16 residues. CDR1 SGHTA and CDR2 FQGNSA come from the germline V gene. V shed 7 bases and J shed 5 bases, with 21 bases lying between them. The chain's CDR3 is CASILTGGGTHNEQFF. CDR3 nucleotide sequence: TGTGCCAGCATCCTTACGGGAGGGGGCACACACAATGAGCAGTTCTTC.

This clone appeared once. The chain uses TRBV9 and TRBJ2-7, with 10 bases that match TRBD1. CDR1 and CDR2 (germline): SGDLS, YYNGEE. The CDR3 totals 18 residues. After removal of 1 base from V and 1 base from J, the junction contained 11 bases not matched to a gene. The CDR3 is CASSVKGDRGGSSYEQYF. CDR3 in DNA: TGTGCCAGCAGCGTAAAAGGGGACAGGGGCGGTTCGTCCTACGAGCAGTACTTC. Based on the CDR3 plus reference TRBV9 and TRBJ2-7, the full variable domain is DSGVTQTPKHLITATGQRVTLRCSPRSGDLSVYWYQQSLDQGLQFLIQYYNGEERAKGNILERFSAQQFPDLHSELNLSSLELGDSALYFCASSVKGDRGGSSYEQYFGPGTRLTVT.

This sequence joins TRBV7-2 and TRBJ2-7; D unclear. V was shortened by 4 bases and J by 3 bases, with 13 bases between the two germline ends. The CDR3 is made up of 14 amino acids. Germline V gene data show CDR1 as SGHTA and CDR2 as FQGNSA. CDR3 loop: CASSSPSQNYEQYF. CDR3 bases: TGTGCCAGCAGCTCCCCCTCTCAAAACTACGAGCAGTACTTC. Based on the CDR3 plus reference TRBV7-2 and TRBJ2-7, the full variable domain is GAGVSQSPSNKVTEKGKDVELRCDPISGHTALYWYRQSLGQGLEFLIYFQGNSAPDKSGLPSDRFSAERTGGSVSTLTIQRTQQEDSAVYLCASSSPSQNYEQYFGPGTRLTVT.

J is TRBJ2-1 and V is TRBV2, with 8 bases that match TRBD1. V trimming: 8 bases; J trimming: 2 bases; junction bases outside the gene matches: 2. Germline V CDR1 and CDR2: SNHLY, FYNNEI. This CDR3 contains 13 residues. CDR3 bases: TGTGCCAGCCAGGGGGCCCCCTACAATGAGCAGTTCTTC. This codes for CASQGAPYNEQFF. Full variable domain (remainder filled in from reference TRBV2 and TRBJ2-1): EPEVTQTPSHQVTQMGQEVILRCVPISNHLYFYWYRQILGQKVEFLVSFYNNEISEKSEIFDDQFSVERPDGSNFTLKIRSTKLEDSAMYFCASQGAPYNEQFFGPGTRLTVL.

V is TRBV6-1 and J is TRBJ1-6; D may be TRBD1 (5 bases). Trimming took off 1 base at V and 0 bases at J, with 10 bases between the two ends. Germline CDR1 reads MNHNS; CDR2 reads SASEGT. This CDR3 is 17 amino acids long. The CDR3 is CASSEGRGSSYNSPLHF. The CDR3 DNA follows: TGTGCCAGCAGTGAAGGTCGGGGGAGCTCCTATAATTCACCCCTCCACTTT.

V and J are TRBV5-1 and TRBJ1-2; the match to TRBD1 covers 7 bases. J lost 5 bases, V lost 0 bases, and 4 bases had no gene match. CDR1 and CDR2 (germline): SGHRS, YFSETQ. This CDR3 region has 14 residues. CDR3 sequence reads: CASSLGDSLYGYTF. DNA of the CDR3: TGCGCCAGCAGCTTGGGGGACAGCTTATATGGCTACACCTTC. Variable domain in full (rest from reference TRBV5-1 and TRBJ1-2): KAGVTQTPRYLIKTRGQQVTLSCSPISGHRSVSWYQQTPGQGLQFLFEYFSETQRNKGNFPGRFSGRQFSNSRSEMNVSTLELGDSALYLCASSLGDSLYGYTFGSGTRLTVV.

The V call is TRBV5-1, the J call TRBJ1-6; 8 positions match TRBD1. V was clipped by 1 base and J by 8 bases; unmatched bases: 5. Germline V gene sequence: CDR1 SGHRS, CDR2 YFSETQ. The CDR3 loop spans 15 amino acids. In DNA, the CDR3 is TGCGCCAGCAGCTTGCGGACAGGGAAAGATTCACCCCTCCACTTT. This gives the protein CASSLRTGKDSPLHF.

A word on this clone: The identical CDR3 is also encoded by other nucleotide sequences in the sample. The J gene is TRBJ2-5, the V gene TRBV27; 10 bases are shared with TRBD2. The CDR3 extends over 14 amino acids. Trimming took 3 bases from V and 4 from J; bases not matched to a gene: 2. CDR1 is MNHEY, CDR2 SMNVEV, per germline (reference sequence). The CDR3 bases are TGTGCCAGCAGTTTGGCTAGCGGGGGAGAGACCCAGTACTTC. Amino acid sequence: CASSLASGGETQYF.

The V gene is TRBV15, the J gene TRBJ2-5, with 10 bases that match TRBD2. The CDR3 length is 16 residues. Germline V gene lookup returns CDR1 LNHNV and CDR2 YYDKDF (reference sequence). V trimming: 4 bases; J trimming: 3 bases; junction bases outside the gene matches: 8. The CDR3 region is CATSTWTSGYEETQYF. The CDR3 DNA follows: TGTGCCACCAGCACCTGGACTAGCGGCTATGAAGAGACCCAGTACTTC.

The V gene is TRBV30, the J gene TRBJ2-5, with D possibly matching TRBD1 (6 bases). Trimming took off 5 bases at V and 1 base at J, with 11 bases between the two ends. In germline, CDR1 is GTSNPN, CDR2 SVGIG (reference sequence). CDR3 length equals 13 residues. The CDR3 nucleotides are TGTGCCTGGGGGTGGACAGCCCAAGAGACCCAGTACTTC. This translates into CAWGWTAQETQYF.

This clone was seen once. The V and J genes are TRBV10-3 and TRBJ1-2; the match to TRBD1 covers 7 bases. This CDR3 region has 15 residues. J gave up 4 bases and V 3 bases, and 8 bases lay outside the gene matches. Germline V lookup: CDR1 ENHRY, CDR2 SYGVKD. In DNA, the CDR3 is TGTGCCATCAGTGACCCGGAGGAGGGGGCCTATGGCTACACCTTC. It yields the protein CAISDPEEGAYGYTF.

This clone has only one observation. The chain couples TRBV5-1 to TRBJ2-5; D is ambiguous. Germline values: CDR1 SGHRS, CDR2 YFSETQ. The V gene lost 4 bases and the J gene lost 1 base, with 17 bases spanning the gap. This CDR3 is built from 16 residues. DNA of the CDR3: TGCGCCAGCAGCCCGTCTGGTCGGGTCCCCCAAGAGACCCAGTACTTC. As protein: CASSPSGRVPQETQYF.

The genes are TRBV7-2 and TRBJ2-7; 7 bases fit TRBD2. The V and J ends lost 3 bases and 3 bases, in that order; junction bases with no gene match: 8. Germline loops: CDR1 SGHTA, CDR2 FQGNSA. The CDR3 contains 15 residues. The CDR3 sequence is CASSFGAGEYYEQYF. CDR3 sequence (DNA): TGTGCCAGCAGCTTTGGGGCGGGGGAGTACTACGAGCAGTACTTC.

This clone was seen a single time. The chain is built from TRBV5-4 and TRBJ2-3; 7 bases align to TRBD2. From germline, CDR1 is SGHNT and CDR2 YYREEE (reference sequence). V was clipped by 3 bases and J by 1 base; unmatched bases: 5. The CDR3 loop spans 15 amino acids. CDR3 sequence (DNA): TGTGCCAGCAGCTCCACTAGCGTAGGCACAGATACGCAGTATTTT. It codes for CASSSTSVGTDTQYF.

V gene TRBV14 combines with J gene TRBJ2-7, with D perhaps TRBD1 (5 bases). Per the germline V gene, CDR1 is SGHDN and CDR2 is FVKESK. This CDR3 is built from 14 residues. Trimming removed 5 bases from V and 2 bases from J, with 13 bases in between. DNA for the CDR3: TGTGCCAGCAGCGATAAGGGGTTTACCTACGAGCAGTACTTC. This translates into CASSDKGFTYEQYF.

This chain uses TRBV15 with TRBJ1-5; possibly TRBD1 for D (5 bases). The CDR3 spans 15 residues. Germline CDR1 is LNHNV and CDR2 is YYDKDF (reference sequence). Trimming cost V 0 bases and J 4 bases, with 10 bases left between them. CDR3 coding DNA: TGTGCCACCAGCAGAGATGTGGGGGGGAATCAGCCCCAGCATTTT. Protein: CATSRDVGGNQPQHF.

This chain joins TRBV15 and TRBJ1-2; 12 positions match TRBD1. There are 15 residues in the CDR3. J gave up 7 bases and V 0 bases, and 3 bases lay outside the gene matches. The V gene's germline CDR1 is LNHNV and CDR2 YYDKDF (reference sequence). The CDR3 spells CATSRDPGQGAGYTF. CDR3 in DNA: TGTGCCACCAGCAGAGATCCGGGACAGGGGGCTGGCTACACCTTC. The complete variable domain, with remaining parts taken from reference TRBV15 and TRBJ1-2, reads DAMVIQNPRYQVTQFGKPVTLSCSQTLNHNVMYWYQQKSSQAPKLLFHYYDKDFNNEADTPDNFQSRRPNTSFCFLDIRSPGLGDTAMYLCATSRDPGQGAGYTFGSGTRLTVV.